This T cell receptor (beta chain) comes out of a study of technical replicates of blood from a handful of donors. The germline V gene encodes CDR1 SGHRS and CDR2 YFSETQ. Trimming left V 4 bases short and J 5 bases short, with 18 bases between. The CDR3 has 15 amino acids. TCRdb keeps only in-frame clones here, not all; method: immunoSEQ multiplex PCR. This table holds over 70,000 clones, about 96% found once. The clonotype was recovered from a human donor in good health. The specimen was T cells isolated from PBMCs. The rearrangement links TRBV5-1 to TRBJ2-5, with D perhaps matching TRBD2 (6 bases). The CDR3 is CASSPRDSSTETQYF. The CDR3 DNA reads as TGCGCCAGCAGCCCCCGGGACTCCAGCACTGAGACCCAGTACTTC.